A single sample is the source of the 21 T cell receptor beta chains below, sequenced in a study of T cell clonality in common variable immunodeficiency. The protocol was immunoSEQ multiplex PCR, while the TCRdb copy is restricted to in-frame clones and leaves out a portion. In total the sample includes tens of thousands of clones, none of them seen once. The sample comprised peripheral blood mononuclear cells. The receptors were gathered from a person aged 18 to 69 in good health.

Many counts were recorded for this clone. The observed sequence ends 3 residues before the CDR3 terminus, with the missing tail filled in from the germline J gene. The chain is built from TRBV2 and TRBJ2-7; 7 bases line up with TRBD1. The V segment lost 6 bases and the J segment 4 bases; nucleotides outside the gene matches: 12. The CDR3 has 15 amino acids. Germline V lookup: CDR1 SNHLY, CDR2 FYNNEI. The chain's CDR3 is CASRPTGLPPYEQYF. Incomplete CDR3 DNA: TGTGCCAGCAGACCGACAGGGCTCCCTCCTTACGAG.

This clone was seen many times. The read halts 3 residues ahead of the CDR3 end, with the missing end drawn from the germline J gene. This chain joins TRBV20-1 and TRBJ1-6, with 7 nucleotides matching TRBD1. Germline CDR1 DFQATT, CDR2 SNEGSKA (reference sequence). The CDR3 is 17 residues long. V gave up 0 bases and J gave up 8 bases; unmatched junction bases: 13. Here the CDR3 reads CSARDYEQGLWDSPLHF. CDR3 bases read: TGCAGTGCTAGAGATTATGAACAGGGGTTGTGGGATTCACCC.

This clone has at least ten counts. The read ends 3 residues shy of where the CDR3 ends; the end is completed using the germline J gene. The V and J genes are TRBV5-1 and TRBJ2-2, with TRBD2 matching 8 bases. Germline CDR1 and CDR2: SGHRS and YFSETQ. Trimming removed 4 bases from V and 7 bases from J; junction bases left unmatched: 12. The CDR3 is 16 residues long. CDR3 amino acids: CASSQRAGGIGGELFF. The CDR3 bases that were read are TGCGCCAGCAGCCAGAGGGCGGGAGGCATCGGCGGGGAG.

This clone was counted many times. The CDR3 bases that were read are TGTGCCACGCAGACTAGCGGGGGTCCCAATGAG. Protein sequence: CATQTSGGPNE. The entire CDR3 protein reads CATQTSGGPNEQFF. The chain couples TRBV10-3 to TRBJ2-1; 12 nucleotides match TRBD2. The read is 3 residues too short to cover the CDR3 end, so that end is filled in from the germline J gene. The length of the CDR3 is 14 residues. J lost 6 bases, V lost 10 bases, and 7 bases had no gene match. Germline values: CDR1 ENHRY, CDR2 SYGVKD.

Ten or more counts support this clone. The sequence runs out 3 residues before the end of the CDR3; the remainder is reconstructed from the germline J gene. The chain recombines TRBV29-1 with TRBJ1-1; D unclear. CDR1 and CDR2 from the germline V gene are SQVTM and ANQGSEA. Trimming cost V 3 bases and J 4 bases, with 12 bases left between them. This CDR3 region has 13 residues. CDR3 DNA (partial): TGCAGCGTTGAGTGGCGGGTAGGCACTGAA. Encoded protein: CSVEWRVGTE. The full CDR3 protein is CSVEWRVGTEAFF.

This clone was recorded at least ten times. Read sequence stops 3 residues before the CDR3 end, and the germline J gene provides the missing end. V and J are TRBV7-2 and TRBJ1-1, with a tentative D call TRBD1 (5 bases). CDR3 size: 14 residues. V gave up 5 bases and J gave up 4 bases, with 14 bases separating them. Germline CDR1 and CDR2: SGHTA and FQGNSA. CDR3 DNA (partial): TGTGCCAGCAGCCCCAGCGGGGGGATCACTGAA. It translates to CASSPSGGITE. The whole CDR3 is CASSPSGGITEAFF.

This clone was seen at least ten times. The CDR3 is cut off 3 residues early in the read; its end comes from the germline J gene. V is TRBV18 and J is TRBJ1-2; weak D call: TRBD1 (5 bases). The germline V gene encodes CDR1 KGHSH and CDR2 LQKENI. This CDR3 comprises 15 residues. V was shortened by 6 bases and J by 0 bases, with 14 bases between the two germline ends. This chain's CDR3 is CASSVADTTNYGYTF. Incomplete CDR3 DNA: TGTGCCAGCTCGGTAGCGGACACCACTAACTATGGC.

By share, this clone counts as medium-sized. The CDR3 end is not reached by the read, which stops 3 residues before it; the germline J gene fills it in. The chain has TRBV19 and TRBJ1-6; D call uncertain. Trimming removed 3 bases at V and 4 bases at J, with 4 bases between. The germline CDR1 and CDR2 sequences are LNHDA and SQIVND (reference sequence). This CDR3 comprises 13 residues. The CDR3 bases that were read are TGTGCCAGTAGTATCAGATATAATTCACCC. It encodes CASSIRYNSP. Given in full, the CDR3 is CASSIRYNSPLHF. Variable domain in full (rest from reference TRBV19 and TRBJ1-6): DGGITQSPKYLFRKEGQNVTLSCEQNLNHDAMYWYRQDPGQGLRLIYYSQIVNDFQKGDIAEGYSVSREKKESFPLTVTSAQKNPTAFYLCASSIRYNSPLHFGNGTRLTVT.

About this clone itself: With a much larger clone just one base away, this may be a read error. The CDR3 extends 3 residues past the end of the read, so its final part is completed from the germline J gene. The same CDR3 can be traced to other DNA sequences in this sample. V usage is TRBV7-9 and J usage is TRBJ2-3, with D unresolved. CDR3 size: 15 residues. Germline V CDR1 and CDR2: SEHNR, FQNEAQ (reference sequence). The sequenced CDR3 bases are TGTGCCAGCAGCTTCCGAGCTCCAAGCACGGATACG. This sequence encodes CASSFRAPSTDT. The entire CDR3 protein is CASSFRAPSTDTQYF.

In this sample, this clone turned up many times. The CDR3 extends 3 residues past the end of the read, so its final part is completed from the germline J gene. The chain is built from TRBV5-1 and TRBJ2-1; TRBD2 agrees at 9 bases. With V trimmed by 4 bases and J by 9 bases, 11 bases remained unmatched. CDR3 length: 15 residues. CDR1 is SGHRS and CDR2 is YFSETQ in the germline V gene. The CDR3 reads CASSLSGGRAGEQFF. CDR3 bases read: TGCGCCAGCAGCCTGAGCGGCGGGAGGGCGGGTGAG.

This clone was picked up many times. The read ends 3 residues shy of where the CDR3 ends; the end is completed using the germline J gene. The rearrangement links TRBV5-4 to TRBJ1-2; 7 nucleotides match TRBD1. The CDR3 has 15 residues. The trim removed 4 bases at V and 2 bases at J, leaving 8 bases unmatched. Looked up from germline, CDR1 is SGHNT and CDR2 is YYREEE (reference sequence). CDR3 loop: CASSNPQGWNYGYTF. Partial CDR3 DNA: TGTGCCAGCAGCAATCCACAGGGGTGGAACTATGGC.

This clone has more than one count but fewer than ten. The read is 3 residues too short to cover the CDR3 end, so that end is filled in from the germline J gene. This chain joins TRBV20-1 and TRBJ2-1; 7 nucleotides align to TRBD2. Germline V gene sequence: CDR1 DFQATT, CDR2 SNEGSKA (reference sequence). Trimming at V came to 6 bases and at J to 4 bases, leaving 12 bases not matched to a gene. CDR3 size: 15 residues. The CDR3 region is CSAPSLAEGYNEQFF. The sequenced CDR3 bases are TGCAGTGCACCCTCCCTAGCGGAGGGGTACAATGAG.

This clone was seen at least ten times. The sequence runs out 3 residues before the end of the CDR3; the remainder is reconstructed from the germline J gene. V usage is TRBV27 and J usage is TRBJ2-1; TRBD1 is a possible D gene (5 bases). Germline CDR1 and CDR2: MNHEY and SMNVEV (reference sequence). The CDR3 is made up of 14 amino acids. V lost 6 bases and J lost 0, with 9 bases in between. The CDR3 sequence is CASRDSPSYNEQFF. CDR3 bases read: TGTGCCAGCAGAGACAGTCCCTCCTACAATGAG.

This clone has a count of ten or more. The read ends 3 residues shy of where the CDR3 ends; the end is completed using the germline J gene. V usage is TRBV6-7 and J usage is TRBJ2-7; possible D gene TRBD1, 7 bases. TRBV6-7 is an ORF, and what it does is uncertain. The CDR3 consists of 17 residues. Trimming cost V 0 bases and J 0 bases, with 15 bases left between them. Partial CDR3 DNA: TGTGCCAGCAGTTACTCGATTCGCGGGACAGACTCCTACGAG. The encoded protein is CASSYSIRGTDSYE. The whole CDR3 protein reads CASSYSIRGTDSYEQYF.

This clone was seen at least ten times. The missing CDR3 end, 3 residues past where the read stops, is filled in from the germline J gene. This chain connects TRBV5-6 to TRBJ1-1; TRBD1 is a possible D gene (6 bases). V was clipped by 0 bases and J by 4 bases, with 7 bases between them. Looked up from germline, CDR1 is SGHDT and CDR2 is YYEEEE. This CDR3 is built from 13 residues. CDR3 DNA (partial): TGTGCCAGCAGCTTGGACAGGGCCACTGAA. This sequence encodes CASSLDRATE. The CDR3 in its entirety is CASSLDRATEAFF. Drawing the rest from reference TRBV5-6 and TRBJ1-1, the complete variable domain is DAGVTQSPTHLIKTRGQQVTLRCSPKSGHDTVSWYQQALGQGPQFIFQYYEEEERQRGNFPDRFSGHQFPNYSSELNVNALLLGDSALYLCASSLDRATEAFFGQGTRLTVV.

This clone was detected many times. CDR3 region: CASSPPLRGGGFTEAFF. The DNA read from the CDR3 is TGTGCCAGCTCACCTCCCCTTAGGGGAGGGGGCTTCACTGAA. This chain connects TRBV18 to TRBJ1-1, with 7 bases lining up with TRBD1. The read terminates 3 residues ahead of where the CDR3 ends, so the germline J gene completes it. V lost 3 bases and J lost 4; bases outside the gene matches: 14. This CDR3 has 17 residues. Germline lookup yields CDR1 KGHSH and CDR2 LQKENI.

This clone came up many times. From the germline J gene comes the end of the CDR3, since the read stops 3 residues before it. The rearrangement joins TRBV9 to TRBJ2-3; 11 nucleotides line up with TRBD2. Germline CDR1 reads SGDLS; CDR2 reads YYNGEE. The CDR3 is 17 amino acids. After removal of 0 bases from V and 2 bases from J, the junction contained 5 bases not matched to a gene. The part of the CDR3 DNA that was read is TGTGCCAGCAGCGTAGGCAGACTAGCGGGGAACACAGATACG. Its translation: CASSVGRLAGNTDT. In full, the CDR3 reads CASSVGRLAGNTDTQYF. The entire variable domain, with the rest obtained from reference TRBV9 and TRBJ2-3, is as follows: DSGVTQTPKHLITATGQRVTLRCSPRSGDLSVYWYQQSLDQGLQFLIQYYNGEERAKGNILERFSAQQFPDLHSELNLSSLELGDSALYFCASSVGRLAGNTDTQYFGPGTRLTVL.

In this sample, this clone turned up many times. The CDR3 here is CASSIDIGHINYGYTF. The part of the CDR3 DNA that was read is TGTGCCAGTAGTATAGATATCGGACACATTAACTATGGC. The rearrangement uses TRBV19 and TRBJ1-2, with a weak D call TRBD1 (5 bases). The CDR3 end is not reached by the read, which stops 3 residues before it; the germline J gene fills it in. Looked up from germline, CDR1 is LNHDA and CDR2 is SQIVND (reference sequence). The V gene lost 0 bases and the J gene lost 1 base, with 12 bases spanning the gap. This CDR3 spans 16 amino acids. Variable domain in full (rest from reference TRBV19 and TRBJ1-2): DGGITQSPKYLFRKEGQNVTLSCEQNLNHDAMYWYRQDPGQGLRLIYYSQIVNDFQKGDIAEGYSVSREKKESFPLTVTSAQKNPTAFYLCASSIDIGHINYGYTFGSGTRLTVV.

In this sample, this clone turned up many times. Sequencing ends 3 residues short of the CDR3 end; the germline J gene provides the rest. J is TRBJ1-6 and V is TRBV20-1; D is unresolved. CDR3 length: 12 amino acids. The germline V gene encodes CDR1 DFQATT and CDR2 SNEGSKA (reference sequence). The germline V and J ends were trimmed by 1 base and 9 bases, with 7 bases remaining between them. The CDR3 is CSARAPPSPLHF. The part of the CDR3 DNA that was read is TGCAGTGCTAGAGCTCCCCCTTCACCC.

This clone was counted at least ten times. The read ends 3 residues shy of where the CDR3 ends; the end is completed using the germline J gene. This chain connects TRBV5-6 to TRBJ2-7; D is possibly TRBD1 (5 bases). Trimming removed 5 bases from V and 6 bases from J, with 21 bases in between. Per the germline V gene, CDR1 is SGHDT and CDR2 is YYEEEE. CDR3 size: 15 residues. CDR3 protein: CASRQRRAGFSEQYF. Incomplete CDR3 DNA: TGTGCCAGCAGACAAAGGCGTGCAGGGTTCAGCGAG.

This clone was counted at least ten times. CDR3: CAWTPPLQGRGYTF. Incomplete CDR3 DNA: TGTGCCTGGACCCCCCCCTTACAGGGACGCGGC. This sequence joins TRBV30 and TRBJ1-2; the D gene is possibly TRBD1 (6 bases). From the germline J gene comes the end of the CDR3, since the read stops 3 residues before it. CDR1 and CDR2 (germline): GTSNPN, SVGIG (reference sequence). The CDR3 runs to 14 residues.